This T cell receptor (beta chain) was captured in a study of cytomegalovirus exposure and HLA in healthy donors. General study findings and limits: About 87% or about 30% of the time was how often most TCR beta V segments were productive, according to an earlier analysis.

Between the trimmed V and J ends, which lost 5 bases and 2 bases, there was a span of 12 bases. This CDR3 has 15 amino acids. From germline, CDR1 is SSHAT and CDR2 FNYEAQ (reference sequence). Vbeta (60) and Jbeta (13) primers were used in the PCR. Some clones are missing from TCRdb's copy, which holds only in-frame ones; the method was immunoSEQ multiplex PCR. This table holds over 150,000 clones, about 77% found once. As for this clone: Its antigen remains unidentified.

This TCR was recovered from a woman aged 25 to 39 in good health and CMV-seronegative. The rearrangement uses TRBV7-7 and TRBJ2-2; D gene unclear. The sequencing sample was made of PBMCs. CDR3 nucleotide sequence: TGTGCCAGCAGCAGAGGCTTCGGAAACACCGGGGAGCTGTTTTTT. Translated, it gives CASSRGFGNTGELFF.